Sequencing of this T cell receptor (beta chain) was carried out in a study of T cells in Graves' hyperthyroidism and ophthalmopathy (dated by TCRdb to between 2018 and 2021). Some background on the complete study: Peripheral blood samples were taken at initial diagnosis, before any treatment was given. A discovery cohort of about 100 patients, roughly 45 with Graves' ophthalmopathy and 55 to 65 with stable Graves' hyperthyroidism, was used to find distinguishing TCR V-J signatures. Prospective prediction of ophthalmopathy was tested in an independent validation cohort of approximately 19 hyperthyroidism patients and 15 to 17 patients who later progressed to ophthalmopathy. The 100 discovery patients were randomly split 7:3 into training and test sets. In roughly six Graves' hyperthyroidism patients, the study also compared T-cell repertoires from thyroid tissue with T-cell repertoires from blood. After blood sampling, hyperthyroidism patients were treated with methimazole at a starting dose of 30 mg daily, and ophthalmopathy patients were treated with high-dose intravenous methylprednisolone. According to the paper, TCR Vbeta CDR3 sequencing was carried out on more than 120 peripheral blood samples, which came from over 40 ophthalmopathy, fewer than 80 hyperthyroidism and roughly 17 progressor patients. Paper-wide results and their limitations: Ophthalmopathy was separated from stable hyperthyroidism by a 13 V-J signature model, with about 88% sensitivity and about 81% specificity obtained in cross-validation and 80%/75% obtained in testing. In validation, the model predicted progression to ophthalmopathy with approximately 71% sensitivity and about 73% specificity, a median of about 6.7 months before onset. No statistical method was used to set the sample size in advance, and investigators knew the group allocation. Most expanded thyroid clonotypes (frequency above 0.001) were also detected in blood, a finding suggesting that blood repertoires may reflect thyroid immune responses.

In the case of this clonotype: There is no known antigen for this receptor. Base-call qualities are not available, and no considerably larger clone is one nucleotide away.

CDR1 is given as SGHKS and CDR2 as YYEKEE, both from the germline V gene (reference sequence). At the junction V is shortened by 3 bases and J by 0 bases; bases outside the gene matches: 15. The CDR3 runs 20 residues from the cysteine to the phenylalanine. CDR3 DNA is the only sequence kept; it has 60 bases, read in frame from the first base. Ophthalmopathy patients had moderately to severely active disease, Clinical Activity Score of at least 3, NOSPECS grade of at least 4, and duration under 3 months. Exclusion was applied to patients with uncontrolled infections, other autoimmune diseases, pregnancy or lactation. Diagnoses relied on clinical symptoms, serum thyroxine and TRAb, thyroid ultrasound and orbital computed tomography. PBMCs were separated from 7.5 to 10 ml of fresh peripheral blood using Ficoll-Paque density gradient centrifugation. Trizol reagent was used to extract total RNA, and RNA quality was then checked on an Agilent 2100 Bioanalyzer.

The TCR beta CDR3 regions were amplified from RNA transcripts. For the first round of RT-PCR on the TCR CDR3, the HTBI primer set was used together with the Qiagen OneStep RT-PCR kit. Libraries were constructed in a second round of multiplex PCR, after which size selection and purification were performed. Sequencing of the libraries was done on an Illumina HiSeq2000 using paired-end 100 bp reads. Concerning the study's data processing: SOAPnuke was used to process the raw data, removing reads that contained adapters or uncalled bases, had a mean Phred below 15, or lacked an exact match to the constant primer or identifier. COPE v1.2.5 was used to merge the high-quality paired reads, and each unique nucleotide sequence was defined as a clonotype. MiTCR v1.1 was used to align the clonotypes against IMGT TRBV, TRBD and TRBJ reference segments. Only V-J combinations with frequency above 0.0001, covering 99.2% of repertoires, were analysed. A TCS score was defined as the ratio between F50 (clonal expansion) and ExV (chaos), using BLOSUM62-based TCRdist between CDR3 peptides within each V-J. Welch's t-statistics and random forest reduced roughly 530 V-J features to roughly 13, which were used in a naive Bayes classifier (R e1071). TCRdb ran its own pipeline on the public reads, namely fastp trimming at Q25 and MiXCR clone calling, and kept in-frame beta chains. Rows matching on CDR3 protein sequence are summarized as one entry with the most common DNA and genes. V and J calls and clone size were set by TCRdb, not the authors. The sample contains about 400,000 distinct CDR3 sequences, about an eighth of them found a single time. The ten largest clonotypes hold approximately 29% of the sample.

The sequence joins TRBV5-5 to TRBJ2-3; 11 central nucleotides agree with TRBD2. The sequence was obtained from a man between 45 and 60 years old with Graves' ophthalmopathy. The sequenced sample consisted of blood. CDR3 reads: CASSWRPGLAESGSTDTQYF. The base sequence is TGTGCCAGCAGCTGGCGACCGGGACTAGCGGAAAGCGGCAGCACAGATACGCAGTATTTT.